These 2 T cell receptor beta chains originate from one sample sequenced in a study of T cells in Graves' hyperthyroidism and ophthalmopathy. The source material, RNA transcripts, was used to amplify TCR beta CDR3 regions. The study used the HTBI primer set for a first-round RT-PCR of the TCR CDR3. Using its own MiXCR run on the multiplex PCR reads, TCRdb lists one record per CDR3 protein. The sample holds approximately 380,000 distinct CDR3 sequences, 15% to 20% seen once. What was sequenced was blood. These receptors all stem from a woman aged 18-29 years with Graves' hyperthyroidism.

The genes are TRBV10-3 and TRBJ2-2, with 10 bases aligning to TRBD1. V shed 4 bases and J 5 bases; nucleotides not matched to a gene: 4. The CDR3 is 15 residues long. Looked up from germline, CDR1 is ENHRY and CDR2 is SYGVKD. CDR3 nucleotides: TGTGCCATCAGTGGAAGGGGACAGGGGACCGGGGAGCTGTTTTTT. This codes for CAISGRGQGTGELFF.

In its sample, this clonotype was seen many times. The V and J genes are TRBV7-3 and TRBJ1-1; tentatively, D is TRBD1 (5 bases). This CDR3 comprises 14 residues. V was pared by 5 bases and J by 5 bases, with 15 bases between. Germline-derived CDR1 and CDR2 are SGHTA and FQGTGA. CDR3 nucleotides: TGTGCCAGCAGCCCAGACCCAGGGTGGACTGAAGCTTTCTTT. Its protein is CASSPDPGWTEAFF. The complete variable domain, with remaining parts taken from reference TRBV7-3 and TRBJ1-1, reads GAGVSQTPSNKVTEKGKYVELRCDPISGHTALYWYRQSLGQGPEFLIYFQGTGAADDSGLPNDRFFAVRPEGSVSTLKIQRTERGDSAVYLCASSPDPGWTEAFFGQGTRLTVV.